The sequence of this T cell receptor beta chain was determined in a study of vaccination and CD4 T cells after COVID-19. At the level of the study: Median time from COVID diagnosis to post-COVID sampling was 101 days (35 to 161). Researchers treated cells with overlapping spike peptides taken from SARS-CoV-2, HCoV-NL63, HCoV-OC43 and HCoV-229E.

Details on this clonotype: Its antigen is not known.

This CDR3 region has 15 residues. The germline V gene encodes CDR1 SGHTA and CDR2 FQGNSA. V shed 4 bases and J shed 7 bases, with 17 bases lying between them. The sample's treatment: approximately 9-day PBMC culture with coronavirus spike peptide pools or control peptides (ViraFEST assay). From the unexposed donor, CD4+ T cells were collected ahead of the COVID-19 pandemic (2011-2018). ViraFEST expanded antigen-specific T cells with peptide pools, then sequenced TCRs. The Oncomine TCR Beta short-read assay was applied to DNA of cultured CD4+ T cells. TCRdb fed the PCR reads into MiXCR, producing one record per CDR3 protein. Of 6,900 or so distinct CDR3 sequences listed, roughly 50% are singletons.

This rearrangement joins TRBV7-2 to TRBJ2-4, with D perhaps TRBD2 (7 bases). Material: CD4+ T cells from blood, cultured in vitro. This TCR was recovered from a human donor in good health. CDR3 coding DNA: TGTGCCAGCAGCTCCGGGCGGGGGCAGATCAACATTCAGTACTTC. This codes for CASSSGRGQINIQYF.